This T cell receptor (beta chain) came from a study of blood T cells in healthy people across ages. Overall study findings and caveats: Possibly confounding the expanded clonotype changes was the fact that donor CMV status was unknown. Naive T cell percentage showed a strong correlation with the diversity of TCR beta.

Trimming removed 3 bases at V and 6 bases at J, with 14 bases between. CDR3 size: 14 residues. CDR1 SNHLY and CDR2 FYNNEI come from the germline V gene. A second PCR of about 6 to 12 cycles used a sample-barcoded 5' primer and a J-beta primer mix. TCRdb called the 5' RACE reads again in MiXCR, with one record for every CDR3 protein. Here the sample spans roughly 700,000 distinct CDR3 sequences, around 25% being singletons. Worth noting for this clonotype: Its antigen is unidentified.

Another study also made use of these data, one on T cells of mothers and their children. That paper notes: All RNA that had been extracted was used for cDNA synthesis at roughly 1.4 ug per 15 ul.

The sample was blood. This sequence joins TRBV2 and TRBJ1-2; TRBD1 might be the D (6 bases). The TCR originated in a boy between 10 and 17 years old in good health. The CDR3 loop is CASSDGGLIDGYTF. The CDR3 DNA reads TGTGCCAGCAGTGACGGGGGGCTTATCGATGGCTACACCTTC.